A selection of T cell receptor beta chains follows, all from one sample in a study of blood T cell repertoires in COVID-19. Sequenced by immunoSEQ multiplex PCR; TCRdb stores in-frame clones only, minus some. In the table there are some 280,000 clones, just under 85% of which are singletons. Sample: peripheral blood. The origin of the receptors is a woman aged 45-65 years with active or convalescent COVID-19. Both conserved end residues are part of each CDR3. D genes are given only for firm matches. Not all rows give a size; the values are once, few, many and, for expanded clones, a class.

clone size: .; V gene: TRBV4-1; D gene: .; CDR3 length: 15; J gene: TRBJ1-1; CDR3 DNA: TGCGCCAGCAGCCAAGTGGAAAGGGGCGACACTGAAGCTTTCTTT; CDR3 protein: CASSQVERGDTEAFF
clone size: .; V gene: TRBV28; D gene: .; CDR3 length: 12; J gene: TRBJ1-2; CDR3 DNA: TGTGCCAGCAGTTTAGCAGGGGTTGGCTACACCTTC; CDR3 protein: CASSLAGVGYTF
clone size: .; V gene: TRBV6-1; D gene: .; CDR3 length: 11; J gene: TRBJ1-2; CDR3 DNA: TGTGCCAGCAGTGAGCGTTATGGCTACACCTTC; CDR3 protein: CASSERYGYTF
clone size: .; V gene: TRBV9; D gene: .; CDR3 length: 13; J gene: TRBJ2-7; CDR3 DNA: TGTGCCAGCAGCGTAAGGCTCGGCGGCGAGCAGTACTTC; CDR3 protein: CASSVRLGGEQYF
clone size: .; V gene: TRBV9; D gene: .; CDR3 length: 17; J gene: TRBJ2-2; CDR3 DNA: TGTGCCAGCAGCGTAGCTTTGGGCAGGGTGATCGGCGGGGAGCTGTTTTTT; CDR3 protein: CASSVALGRVIGGELFF
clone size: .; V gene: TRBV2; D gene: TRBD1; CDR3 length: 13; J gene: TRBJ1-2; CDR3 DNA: TGTGCCAGCAGTGCAGGGGGCGCGTATGGCTACACCTTC; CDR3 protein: CASSAGGAYGYTF
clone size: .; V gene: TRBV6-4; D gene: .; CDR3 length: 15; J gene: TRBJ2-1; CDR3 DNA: TGTGCCAGCAGTGATACGAGTAGCTCCTACAATGAGCAGTTCTTC; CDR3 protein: CASSDTSSSYNEQFF
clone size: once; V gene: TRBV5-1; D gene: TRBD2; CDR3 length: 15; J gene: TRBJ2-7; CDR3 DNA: TGCGCCAGCAGAGGGGGACTAGCGGAGTCCTACGAGCAGTACTTC; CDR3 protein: CASRGGLAESYEQYF
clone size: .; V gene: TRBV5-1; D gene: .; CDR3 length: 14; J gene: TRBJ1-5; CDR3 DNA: TGCGCCAGCAGCTTGGAGTCAGGTGGCCAGCCCCAGCATTTT; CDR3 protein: CASSLESGGQPQHF
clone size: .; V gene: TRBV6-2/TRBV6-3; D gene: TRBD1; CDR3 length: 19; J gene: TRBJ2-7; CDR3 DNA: TGTGCCAGCAGTTACGGAGGGCGGGACAGGGGCCAGGCGACCTACGAGCAGTACTTC; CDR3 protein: CASSYGGRDRGQATYEQYF
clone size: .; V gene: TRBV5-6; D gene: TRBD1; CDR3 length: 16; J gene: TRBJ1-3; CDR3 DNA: TGTGCCAGCAGCTTGGTAGGGGGCTACGAGGGAAACACCATATATTTT; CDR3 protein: CASSLVGGYEGNTIYF
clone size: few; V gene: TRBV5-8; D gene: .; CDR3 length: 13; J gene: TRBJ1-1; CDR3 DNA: TGTGCCAGCAGGCCGGCGGGGTCGGATGAAGCTTTCTTT; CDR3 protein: CASRPAGSDEAFF
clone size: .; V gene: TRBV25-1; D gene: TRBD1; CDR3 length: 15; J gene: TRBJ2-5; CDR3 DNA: TGTGCCAGCAGTGAATCCGACAGGGTAAAAGAGACCCAGTACTTC; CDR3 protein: CASSESDRVKETQYF
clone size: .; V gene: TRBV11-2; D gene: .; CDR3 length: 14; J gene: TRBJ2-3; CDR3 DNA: TGTGCCAGCAGCTTAGACGGGTTCACAGATACGCAGTATTTT; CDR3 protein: CASSLDGFTDTQYF
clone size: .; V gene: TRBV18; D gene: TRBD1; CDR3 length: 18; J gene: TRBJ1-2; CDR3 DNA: TGTGCCAGCTCAACTCAGTGGGGACAGGGCGCCGGGGGCTATGGCTACACCTTC; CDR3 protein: CASSTQWGQGAGGYGYTF
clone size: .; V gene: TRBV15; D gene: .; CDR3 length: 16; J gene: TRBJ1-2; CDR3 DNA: TGTGCCACCAGCAGGAACTCAGGGTTGGGTAACTATGGCTACACCTTC; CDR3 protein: CATSRNSGLGNYGYTF
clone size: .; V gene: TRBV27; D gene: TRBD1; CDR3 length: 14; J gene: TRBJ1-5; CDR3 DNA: TGTGCCAGCAGTTTACAACAGGGGAATCAGCCCCAGCATTTT; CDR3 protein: CASSLQQGNQPQHF
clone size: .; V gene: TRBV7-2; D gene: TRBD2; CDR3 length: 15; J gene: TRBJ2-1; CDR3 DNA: TGTGCCAGCAGCTCGCCGGGACTACCAACCAATGAGCAGTTCTTC; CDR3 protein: CASSSPGLPTNEQFF
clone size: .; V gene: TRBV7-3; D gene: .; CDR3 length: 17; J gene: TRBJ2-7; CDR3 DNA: TGTGCCAGCAGCTTCTCGCTCCGGCGGGTGGATAACTACGAGCAGTACTTC; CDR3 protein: CASSFSLRRVDNYEQYF
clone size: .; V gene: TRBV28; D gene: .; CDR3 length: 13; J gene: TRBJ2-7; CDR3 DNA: TGTGCCAGCAGTTTGCCAGGGGCCTACGAGCAGTACTTC; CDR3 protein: CASSLPGAYEQYF
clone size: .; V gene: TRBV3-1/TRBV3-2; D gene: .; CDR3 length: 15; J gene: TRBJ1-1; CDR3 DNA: TGTGCCAGCAGCCAAGATGTCGTCCCGAACACTGAAGCTTTCTTT; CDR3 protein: CASSQDVVPNTEAFF
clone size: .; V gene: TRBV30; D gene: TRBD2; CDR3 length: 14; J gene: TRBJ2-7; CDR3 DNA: TGTGCCTGGAGTGTACTAGCGCCCTCCTACGAGCAGTACTTC; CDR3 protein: CAWSVLAPSYEQYF
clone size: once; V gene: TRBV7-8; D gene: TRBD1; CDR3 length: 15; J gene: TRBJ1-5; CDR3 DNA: TGTGCCAGCAGCACAAACAACAGGGGGGGTCAGCCCCAGCATTTT; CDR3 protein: CASSTNNRGGQPQHF
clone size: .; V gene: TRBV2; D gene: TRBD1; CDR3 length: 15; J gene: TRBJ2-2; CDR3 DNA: TGTGCCAGCAGTGAACAGGGGGCGCCCACCGGGGAGCTGTTTTTT; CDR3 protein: CASSEQGAPTGELFF
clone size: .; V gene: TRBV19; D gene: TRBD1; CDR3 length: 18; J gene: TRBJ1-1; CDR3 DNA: TGTGCCAGTAGTCCACCCCCCGAAGACAGGGGACCGAGCACTGAAGCTTTCTTT; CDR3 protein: CASSPPPEDRGPSTEAFF
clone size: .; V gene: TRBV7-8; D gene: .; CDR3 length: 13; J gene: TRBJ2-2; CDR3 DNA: TGTGCCAGCAGCCTCGACAGAGCCGGGGAGCTGTTTTTT; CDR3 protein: CASSLDRAGELFF
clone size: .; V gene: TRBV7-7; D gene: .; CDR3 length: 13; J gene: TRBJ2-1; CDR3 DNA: TGTGCCAGCAGCTTAGGACCAGAGGATGAGCAGTTCTTC; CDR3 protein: CASSLGPEDEQFF
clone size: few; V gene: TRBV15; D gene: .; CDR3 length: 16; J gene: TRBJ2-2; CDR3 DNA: TGTGCCACCAGCAGAGGGGCAGGCCTGAACACCGGGGAGCTGTTTTTT; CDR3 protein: CATSRGAGLNTGELFF
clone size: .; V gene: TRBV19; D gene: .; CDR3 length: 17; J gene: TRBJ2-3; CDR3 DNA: TGTGCCAGTAGTGTCGCGCATGGGGGCACTAGCACAGATACGCAGTATTTT; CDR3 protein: CASSVAHGGTSTDTQYF
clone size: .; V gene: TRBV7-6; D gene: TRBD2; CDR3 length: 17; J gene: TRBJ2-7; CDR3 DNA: TGTGCCAGCAGCTTAGCGGCTAGCGGGAGAGAAGGGTACGAGCAGTACTTC; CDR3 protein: CASSLAASGREGYEQYF
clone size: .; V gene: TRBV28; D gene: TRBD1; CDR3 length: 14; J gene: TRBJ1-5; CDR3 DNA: TGTGCCAGCAGTGGACAGGGGTCGGGTCAGCCCCAGCATTTT; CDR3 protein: CASSGQGSGQPQHF
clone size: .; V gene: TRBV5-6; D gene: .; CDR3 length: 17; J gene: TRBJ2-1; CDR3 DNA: TGTGCCAGCAGCTTGGCCGGGGGACTGGGGGGATACAATGAGCAGTTCTTC; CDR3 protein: CASSLAGGLGGYNEQFF
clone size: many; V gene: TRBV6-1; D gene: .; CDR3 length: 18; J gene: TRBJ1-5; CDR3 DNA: TGTGCCAGCAGTGAATGGGGCCTACAGGGTCCCCAAGGGCAGCCCCAGCATTTT; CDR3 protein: CASSEWGLQGPQGQPQHF
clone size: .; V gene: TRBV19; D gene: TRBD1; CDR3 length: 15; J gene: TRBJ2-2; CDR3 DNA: TGTGCCAGTAGTATTCGGACAGGGAACACCGGGGAGCTGTTTTTT; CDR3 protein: CASSIRTGNTGELFF
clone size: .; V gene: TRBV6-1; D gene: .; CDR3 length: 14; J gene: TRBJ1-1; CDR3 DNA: TGTGCCAGCAGTAAAGCAGGGAGGGATACTGAAGCTTTCTTT; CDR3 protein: CASSKAGRDTEAFF
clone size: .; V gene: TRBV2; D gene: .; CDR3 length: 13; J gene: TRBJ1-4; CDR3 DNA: TGTGCCAGCAGTGAAGCTTCGGGTGAAAAACTGTTTTTT; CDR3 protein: CASSEASGEKLFF
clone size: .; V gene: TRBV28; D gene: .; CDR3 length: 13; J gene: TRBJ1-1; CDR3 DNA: TGTGCCAGCAGTTTATTAGAGGGCACTGAAGCTTTCTTT; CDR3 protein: CASSLLEGTEAFF
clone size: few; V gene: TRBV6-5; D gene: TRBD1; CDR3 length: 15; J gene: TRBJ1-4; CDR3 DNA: TGTGCCAGCAGTTACGGGACAGGGGAGGGTGAAAAACTGTTTTTT; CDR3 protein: CASSYGTGEGEKLFF
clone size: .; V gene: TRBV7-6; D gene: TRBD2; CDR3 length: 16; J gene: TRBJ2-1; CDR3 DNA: TGTGCCAGCAGCTTAGATAGGTCTAGCGGGAGCAATGAGCAGTTCTTC; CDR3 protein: CASSLDRSSGSNEQFF
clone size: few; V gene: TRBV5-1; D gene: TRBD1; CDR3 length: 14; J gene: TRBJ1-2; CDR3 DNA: TGCGCCAGCAGCTTGGCAGGGGGAGGAGATGGCTACACCTTC; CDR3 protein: CASSLAGGGDGYTF
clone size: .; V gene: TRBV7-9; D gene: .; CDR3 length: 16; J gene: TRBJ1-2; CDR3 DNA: TGTGCCAGCTTTCCACAGGGCCCCTTGGGGCTAAATGGCTACACCTTC; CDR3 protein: CASFPQGPLGLNGYTF
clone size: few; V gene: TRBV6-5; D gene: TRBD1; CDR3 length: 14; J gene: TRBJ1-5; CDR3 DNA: TGTGCCAGCAGGACCGGGACAGGGGGGCAGCCCCAGCATTTT; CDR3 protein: CASRTGTGGQPQHF
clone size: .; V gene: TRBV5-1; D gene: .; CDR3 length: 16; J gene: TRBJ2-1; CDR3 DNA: TGCGCCAGCAGCTTCGTACTAGCTGGTATTTACAATGAGCAGTTCTTC; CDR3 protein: CASSFVLAGIYNEQFF
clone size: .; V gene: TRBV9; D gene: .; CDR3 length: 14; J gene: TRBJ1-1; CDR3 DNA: TGTGCCAGCAGCGTAGATATGGGGCCCACTGAAGCTTTCTTT; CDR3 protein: CASSVDMGPTEAFF
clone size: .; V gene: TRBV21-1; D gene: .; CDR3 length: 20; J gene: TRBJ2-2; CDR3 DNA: TGTGCCAGCAGCAAAAGGTCCCTAGCGGGAGGTAGGGTTTGGGCCGGGGAGCTGTTTTTT; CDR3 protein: CASSKRSLAGGRVWAGELFF
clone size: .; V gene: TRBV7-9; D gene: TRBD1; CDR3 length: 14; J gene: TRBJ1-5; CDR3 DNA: TGTGCCAGCAGCTCCCTTAGGGGGCGTCAGCCCCAGCATTTT; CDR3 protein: CASSSLRGRQPQHF
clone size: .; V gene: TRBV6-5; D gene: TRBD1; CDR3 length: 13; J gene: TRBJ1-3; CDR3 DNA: TGTGCCAGCAGCCAGGGGGATAGAAACACCATATATTTT; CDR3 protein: CASSQGDRNTIYF
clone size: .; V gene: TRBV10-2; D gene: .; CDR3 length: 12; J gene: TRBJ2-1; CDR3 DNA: TGCGCCTGCAGCCCCCCAGTGCATGAGCAGTTCTTC; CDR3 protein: CACSPPVHEQFF
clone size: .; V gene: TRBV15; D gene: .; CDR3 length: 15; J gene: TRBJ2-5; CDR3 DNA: TGTGCCACCAGCGTCGGATCCCAAATGAGGGAGACCCAGTACTTC; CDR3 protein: CATSVGSQMRETQYF
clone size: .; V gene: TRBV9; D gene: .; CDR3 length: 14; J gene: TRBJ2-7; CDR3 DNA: TGTGCCAGCAGCCCCCGCGGATCGGACTACGAGCAGTACTTC; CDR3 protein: CASSPRGSDYEQYF
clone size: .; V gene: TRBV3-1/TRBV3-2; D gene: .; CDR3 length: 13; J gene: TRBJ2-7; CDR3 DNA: TGTGCCAGCAGCCAAACCGGGACCTACGAGCAGTACTTC; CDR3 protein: CASSQTGTYEQYF
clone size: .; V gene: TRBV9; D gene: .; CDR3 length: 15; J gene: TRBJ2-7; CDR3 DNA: TGTGCCAGCAGCATTGGGGCAGTCAGCTCCTACGAGCAGTACTTC; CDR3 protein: CASSIGAVSSYEQYF
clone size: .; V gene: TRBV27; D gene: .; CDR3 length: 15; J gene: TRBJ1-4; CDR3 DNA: TGTGCCAGCAGTTTATCGTACGGGTCTAATGAAAAACTGTTTTTT; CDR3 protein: CASSLSYGSNEKLFF
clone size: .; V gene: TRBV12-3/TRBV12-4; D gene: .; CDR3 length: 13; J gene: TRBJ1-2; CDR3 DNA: TGTGCCAGCAGACAGGGAGGGGCCGGGGGCTACACCTTC; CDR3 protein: CASRQGGAGGYTF